This T cell receptor beta chain was sequenced in a study of brain T cells in children with intractable seizures. Study-wide results and caveats: HCMV serostatus was not known, and viral specificity came from CDR3 similarity only.

About this clone itself: The antigen remains unidentified.

Sequencing was limited to surgery cases with top T cell transcript signatures in brain tissue. There are 13 residues in the CDR3. Looked up from germline, CDR1 is MNHEY and CDR2 is SMNVEV (reference sequence). V lost 4 bases and J 0 bases, leaving 6 bases between the germline ends. Libraries were prepared by immunoSEQ multiplex PCR; TCRdb keeps only in-frame clonotypes and omits some of them. The data show about 80,000 clones, around 91% seen once. Sequences were derived from peripheral blood, sampled at surgery. The chain carries TRBV27 and TRBJ1-1; possible D gene TRBD1, 5 bases. The TCR was taken from a girl aged 2-10 years with Rasmussen encephalitis and intractable seizures. CDR3 sequence (DNA): TGTGCCAGCAGTTGGGGGATGAACACTGAAGCTTTCTTT. It specifies CASSWGMNTEAFF.